Each of the 7 T cell receptor beta chains below was sequenced from the same sample in a study of low-dose radiotherapy and immunotherapy resistance in tumors. A roughly 20-cycle PCR with a constant-region primer and V-primer adapter amplified TCRs. MiXCR, run by TCRdb on the reads, gives a single entry per CDR3 protein. The table lists some 52,000 distinct CDR3 sequences, approximately 35% of them singletons, with around 8% in the top ten. Described time point: after trial treatment. Regarding treatment: LDRT plus nivolumab, ipilimumab, low-dose cyclophosphamide and aspirin (RACIN trial). Source: PBMCs, taken after low-dose radiotherapy plus immunotherapy. The origin of the receptors is a male donor with rectosigmoid adenocarcinoma.

The rearrangement joins TRBV11-2 to TRBJ2-3, with a possible D match to TRBD2 (6 bases). Germline V lookup: CDR1 SGHAT, CDR2 FQNNGV. The CDR3 sequence is 15 residues long. Trimming removed 2 bases at V and 2 bases at J, with 11 bases between. As DNA, the CDR3 is TGTGCCAGCAGCTTACTAGCGCGATACACAGATACGCAGTATTTT. This codes for CASSLLARYTDTQYF. Combining the CDR3 with reference TRBV11-2 and TRBJ2-3 gives the whole variable domain EAGVAQSPRYKIIEKRQSVAFWCNPISGHATLYWYQQILGQGPKLLIQFQNNGVVDDSQLPKDRFSAERLKGVDSTLKIQPAKLEDSAVYLCASSLLARYTDTQYFGPGTRLTVL.

This clonotype is medium-sized in the sample. V gene TRBV28 combines with J gene TRBJ1-1; a weak D match, TRBD1 (6 bases). The CDR3 has 15 amino acids. Germline V gene lookup returns CDR1 MDHEN and CDR2 SYDVKM. V was clipped by 8 bases and J by 0 bases, with 16 bases between them. The CDR3 here is CASPRSGAMNTEAFF. As DNA, the CDR3 is TGTGCCAGCCCCCGCTCGGGGGCCATGAACACTGAAGCTTTCTTT.

This clonotype was picked up many times. The V gene is TRBV12-3 or TRBV12-4, the J gene TRBJ2-7; D possibly uses TRBD1 or TRBD2 (5 bases each). This CDR3 spans 16 amino acids. V dropped 5 bases and J dropped 0 bases, with 17 bases sitting between them. The CDR3 reads CASSRGRDASSYEQYF. Written as DNA, the CDR3 is TGTGCCAGCAGTCGGGGAAGGGACGCGAGCTCCTACGAGCAGTACTTC.

J is TRBJ2-7 and V is TRBV5-6, with TRBD2 as a possible D gene (6 bases). Germline assignment: CDR1 SGHDT and CDR2 YYEEEE. Trimming took 4 bases from V and 6 from J, leaving 20 bases between them. The CDR3 totals 15 residues. The CDR3 reads CASSPDGSVGPEQYF. The CDR3 DNA sequence: TGTGCCAGCAGCCCCGACGGGAGCGTTGGGCCCGAGCAGTACTTC.

Many counts were recorded for this clonotype. The rearrangement uses TRBV29-1 and TRBJ1-2, with D unresolved. Trimming took off 4 bases at V and 4 bases at J, with 7 bases between the two ends. Germline lookup yields CDR1 SQVTM and CDR2 ANQGSEA. This CDR3 spans 11 amino acids. DNA for the CDR3: TGCAGCGTTGGAGAGACCTATGGCTACACCTTC. This sequence encodes CSVGETYGYTF.

The chain uses TRBV7-8 and TRBJ2-1; the D is unclear. Trimming shortened V by 5 bases and J by 5 bases, and 7 bases separated the two germline ends. Germline values: CDR1 SGHVS, CDR2 FQNEAQ. This CDR3 spans 12 amino acids. CDR3 nucleotide sequence: TGTGCCAGCAGCCTCATGAACAATGAGCAGTTCTTC. Protein product: CASSLMNNEQFF.

In its sample, this clonotype was seen many times. This chain connects TRBV28 to TRBJ1-5; the match to TRBD1 covers 10 bases. The germline gives CDR1 MDHEN, CDR2 SYDVKM. The CDR3 extends over 18 amino acids. J lost 6 bases, V lost 2 bases, and 13 bases had no gene match. DNA for the CDR3: TGTGCCAGCAGTTTAAACATTTGGGGGACAGGGGATTCTCAGCCCCAGCATTTT. It translates to CASSLNIWGTGDSQPQHF.